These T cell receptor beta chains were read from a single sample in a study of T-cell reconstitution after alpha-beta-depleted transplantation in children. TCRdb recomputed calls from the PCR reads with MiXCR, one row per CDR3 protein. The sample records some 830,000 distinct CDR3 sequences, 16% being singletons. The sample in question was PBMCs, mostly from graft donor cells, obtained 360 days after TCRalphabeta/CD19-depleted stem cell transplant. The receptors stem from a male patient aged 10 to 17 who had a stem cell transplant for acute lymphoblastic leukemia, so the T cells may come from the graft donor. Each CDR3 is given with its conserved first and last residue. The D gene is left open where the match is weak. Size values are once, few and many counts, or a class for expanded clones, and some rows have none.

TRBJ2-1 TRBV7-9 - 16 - TGTGCCAGCAGCTCATTCGCCGGACAGCCATACAATGAGCAGTTCTTC CASSSFAGQPYNEQFF
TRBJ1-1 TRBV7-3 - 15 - TGTGCCAGCAGCCGGTCCCGAGGCAGAGACACTGAAGCTTTCTTT CASSRSRGRDTEAFF
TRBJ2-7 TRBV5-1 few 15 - TGCGCCAGCAGCTTGGCCTCGGGGGGCGTCTACGAGCAGTACTTC CASSLASGGVYEQYF
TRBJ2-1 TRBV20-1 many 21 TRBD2 TGCAGTGCTAGCGGTCCCGAGATCCCTTTGACTAGCGGGAGTCCCGTAAATGAGCAGTTCTTC CSASGPEIPLTSGSPVNEQFF
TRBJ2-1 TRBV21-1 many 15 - TGTGCCAGCAGCAAACTAGCGAACCTATACAATGAGCAGTTCTTC CASSKLANLYNEQFF
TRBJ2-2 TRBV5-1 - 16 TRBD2 TGCGCCAGCTGGCCTTCAACTAGCGGGAACACCGGGGAGCTGTTTTTT CASWPSTSGNTGELFF
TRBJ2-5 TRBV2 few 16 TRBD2 TGTGCCAGCAGAGACCTAGCGGTTCAAGGGGAGGAGACCCAGTACTTC CASRDLAVQGEETQYF
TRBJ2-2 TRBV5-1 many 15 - TGCGCCATCATCGCTATCGGTCTCCGCACCGGGGAGCTGTTTTTT CAIIAIGLRTGELFF
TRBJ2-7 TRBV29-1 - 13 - TGCAGCGTTGACACAGGGGAGGGATACGAGCAGTACTTC CSVDTGEGYEQYF
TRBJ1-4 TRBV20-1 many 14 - TGCAGTGCTGACGAGTTTGCAACTAATGAAAAACTGTTTTTT CSADEFATNEKLFF
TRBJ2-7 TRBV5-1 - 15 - TGCGCCAGCAGCTTGGCTTCCGCCCTCTCCTACGAGCAGTACTTC CASSLASALSYEQYF
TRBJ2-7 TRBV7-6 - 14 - TGTGCCAGCAGCTTGACGGGAGTCTCTGGCGAGCAGTACTTC CASSLTGVSGEQYF
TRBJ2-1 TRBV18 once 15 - TGTGCCAGCTCACCGCAGGGTAGGTCCTACAATGAGCAGTTCTTC CASSPQGRSYNEQFF
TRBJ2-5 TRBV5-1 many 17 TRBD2 TGCGCCAGCAGCTTGGCGGTAGCGGGAGTAATCCAAGAGACCCAGTACTTC CASSLAVAGVIQETQYF
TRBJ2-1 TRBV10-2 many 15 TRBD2 TGCGCCAGCAGTGTGGGACTAGGGTCCTACAATGAGCAGTTCTTC CASSVGLGSYNEQFF
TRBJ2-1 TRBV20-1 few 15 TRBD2 TGCAGTGCTAGTCCCGCGGGAGGGCCTCTTGCTGAGCAGTTCTTC CSASPAGGPLAEQFF
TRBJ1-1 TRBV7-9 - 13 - TGTGCCAGCAGCTTCGTGCCCGAGGTGGTAGCTTTCTTT CASSFVPEVVAFF
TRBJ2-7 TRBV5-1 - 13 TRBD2 TGCGCCAGCAGGCGGACTAGCGGTCTTGATCGGTACTTC CASRRTSGLDRYF
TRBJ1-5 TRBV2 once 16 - TGTGCCAGCAGTTATGCGTGGGGGACTAGCAATCAGCCCCAGCATTTT CASSYAWGTSNQPQHF
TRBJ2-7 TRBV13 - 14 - TGTGCCAGCAGCTTATGGAACGGGCTTTGGGAGCAGTACTTC CASSLWNGLWEQYF
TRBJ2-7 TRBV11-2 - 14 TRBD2 TGTGCCAGCAGCTTAAGGCTAGCGGGACTGGGGCAGTACTTC CASSLRLAGLGQYF
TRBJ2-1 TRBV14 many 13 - TGTGCCAGCAGACGTTACCTAGGTGGGGAGCAGTTCTTC CASRRYLGGEQFF
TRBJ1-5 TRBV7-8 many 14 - TGTGCCAGCAGCTTAGTGGGGGCAAATCAGCCCCAGCATTTT CASSLVGANQPQHF
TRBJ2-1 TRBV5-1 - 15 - TGCGCCAGCAGCGGGATTGAGGGTTTTCGCAATGAGCAGTTCTTC CASSGIEGFRNEQFF
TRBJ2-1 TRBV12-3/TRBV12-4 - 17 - TGTGCCAGCAGTCCCAGCCCGGGACGAAGCTCCTACAATGAGCAGTTCTTC CASSPSPGRSSYNEQFF
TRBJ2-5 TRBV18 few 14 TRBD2 TGTGCCAGCTCGTCGGGGGGTTTCGGAGAGACCCAGTACTTC CASSSGGFGETQYF
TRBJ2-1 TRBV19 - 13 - TGTGCCAGTAGTATAGACGCAGAGGATGAGCAGTTCTTC CASSIDAEDEQFF
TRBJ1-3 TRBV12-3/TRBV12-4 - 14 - TGTGCCAGCAGTCCCACAGGGAACGGAAACACCATATATTTT CASSPTGNGNTIYF
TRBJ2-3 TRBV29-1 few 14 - TGCAGCGTTCAGGTCTACGGGTACACAGATACGCAGTATTTT CSVQVYGYTDTQYF
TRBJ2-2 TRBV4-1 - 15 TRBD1 TGCGCCACCGCACAGGGGCCCGCGAACACCGGGGAGCTGTTTTTT CATAQGPANTGELFF
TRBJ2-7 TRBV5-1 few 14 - TGCGCCAGCAGCCCGGGGGCAGGGGCGGTCGAGCAGTACTTC CASSPGAGAVEQYF
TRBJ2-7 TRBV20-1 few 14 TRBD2 TGCAGTGCTACCCCCTGGGCGGGAGAGGACGAGCAGTACTTC CSATPWAGEDEQYF
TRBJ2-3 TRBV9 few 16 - TGTGCCAGCAGCGTATTACCCGAGGGCCTTGGAGATACGCAGTATTTT CASSVLPEGLGDTQYF
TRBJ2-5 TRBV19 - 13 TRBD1 TGTGCCAGTGCGGACAGGGAGGAGGAGACCCAGTACTTC CASADREEETQYF
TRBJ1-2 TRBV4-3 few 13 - TGCGCCAGCAGCCAAGATCTCGAGGGTGGCTACACCTTC CASSQDLEGGYTF
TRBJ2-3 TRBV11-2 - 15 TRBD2 TGTGCCAGCAGCGCTGCGGCGGGGGGTGATGATACGCAGTATTTT CASSAAAGGDDTQYF
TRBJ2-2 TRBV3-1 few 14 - TGTGCCAGCAGCCAAGGCCGAGGTGCCGGGGAGCTGTTTTTT CASSQGRGAGELFF
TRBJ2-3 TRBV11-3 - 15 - TGTGCCAGCAGCTCCGACCAGGGACCCACAGATACGCAGTATTTT CASSSDQGPTDTQYF
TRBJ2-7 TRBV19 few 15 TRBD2 TGTGCCAGTAGTTGGAGCGGGAGGCATACCTACGAGCAGTACTTC CASSWSGRHTYEQYF
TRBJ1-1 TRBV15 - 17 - TGTGCCACCACTTGGACTCTCAGGGCGAAGTGGAACACTGAAGCTTTCTTT CATTWTLRAKWNTEAFF